The clone carrying this TCR beta chain appeared a few times. Antigen unknown. This sample is drawn from a study of CD8+CD57+ T cells in acquired aplastic anemia. About the research overall: DNA from sorted CD4+ and CD8+ cells averaged around 3.5 ug.

The CDR3 covers 15 residues. Trimming cost V 4 bases and J 3 bases, with 12 bases left between them. Germline V gene sequence: CDR1 SGHVS, CDR2 FNYEAQ. Patients picked for sequencing had shown CD8+CD57+ cell expansion detected by flow cytometry. Prior therapy had not been administered to any patient at the time of blood sampling. Regarding the study as a whole: The CD8+ Simpson's diversity of patients and controls was not significantly different.

The template used for profiling TCR beta VDJ and CDR3 was genomic DNA. MiXCR was run by TCRdb on the reads, yielding one entry per CDR3 protein. The sample includes roughly 500,000 distinct CDR3 sequences, roughly a third seen only once; the top ten take 0.75% to 0.95%. The chain joins TRBV7-6 to TRBJ1-4; tentatively, D is TRBD1 (5 bases). The receptor's source is a human donor with aplastic anemia. Sample: sorted CD4+, CD8+, or CD8+CD57+ T cells (not recorded which) from PBMCs. The CDR3 loop reads CASSSRGRANEKLFF. For the CDR3, the DNA is TGTGCCAGCAGCTCGCGGGGCAGGGCTAATGAAAAACTGTTTTTT.